Sequencing of this T cell receptor (beta chain) was carried out in a study of T cell responses to AZD1222 COVID-19 vaccine. The assay was immunoSEQ multiplex PCR, and TCRdb's table has in-frame clones only and misses some. Among over 150,000 clones listed, just over 90% were seen once. Sequenced here: peripheral blood, sampled on day 0 of MenACWY control vaccination. The receptor source for this set is an adult in good health.

The rearrangement joins TRBV12-3 or TRBV12-4 to TRBJ2-7, with D unresolved. V gave up 5 bases and J gave up 1 base, with 9 bases separating them. This CDR3 has 13 amino acids. Here the CDR3 reads CASSERGSYEQYF. In DNA, the CDR3 is TGTGCCAGCAGTGAAAGAGGTTCCTACGAGCAGTACTTC.